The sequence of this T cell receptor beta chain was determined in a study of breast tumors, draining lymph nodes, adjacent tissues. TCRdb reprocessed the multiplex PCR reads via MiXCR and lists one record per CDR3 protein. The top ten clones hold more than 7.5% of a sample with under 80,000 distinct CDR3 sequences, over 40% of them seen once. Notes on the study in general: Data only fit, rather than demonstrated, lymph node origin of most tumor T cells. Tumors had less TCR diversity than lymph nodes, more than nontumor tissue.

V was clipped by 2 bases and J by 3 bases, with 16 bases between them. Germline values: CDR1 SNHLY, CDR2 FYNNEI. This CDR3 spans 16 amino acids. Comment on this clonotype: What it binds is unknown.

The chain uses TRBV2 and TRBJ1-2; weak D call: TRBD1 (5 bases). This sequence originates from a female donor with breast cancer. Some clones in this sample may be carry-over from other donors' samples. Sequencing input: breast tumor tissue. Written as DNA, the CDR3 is TGTGCCAGCAGTGAACTTCTAGCGGGGGATTACTATGGCTACACCTTC. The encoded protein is CASSELLAGDYYGYTF.